The clone carrying this T cell receptor beta chain was counted at least ten times. What it recognizes is unknown. These data belong to a study of T cells in Graves' hyperthyroidism and ophthalmopathy. Study results and limitations: Ophthalmopathy got predicted by the model a median about 6.7 months before its onset.

Clinical symptoms, serum thyroxine, TRAb, thyroid ultrasound and orbital computed tomography established diagnosis. Amplified regions were TCR beta CDR3 sequences from RNA transcripts. Initially, a first-round RT-PCR of the TCR CDR3 employed the HTBI primer set. TCRdb reanalysed the multiplex PCR reads using MiXCR and keeps one entry per CDR3 protein. The sample contains 450,000 to 550,000 distinct CDR3 sequences, approximately 25% of which appear only once. Trimming removed 2 bases at V and 2 bases at J, with 3 bases between. The CDR3 has 12 amino acids. In germline, CDR1 is GTSNPN, CDR2 SVGIG (reference sequence).

Sequencing was carried out using blood. This sequence was found in a woman in her twenties or thirties with Graves' ophthalmopathy. The chain recombines TRBV30 with TRBJ1-4; D is unclear. The CDR3 here is CAWSRTNEKLFF. CDR3 sequence (DNA): TGTGCCTGGAGTAGGACTAATGAAAAACTGTTTTTT.